The 17 T cell receptor beta chains listed next were all sequenced from one sample in a study of regulatory T cells in long-lasting Graves disease. Time point defined: newly diagnosed GD, antithyroid drugs for less than 3 months. TCR sequences were obtained from RNA taken from PBMCs. Libraries of TCR beta came from iRepertoire HTBI primers plus Arm-PCR of CDR3 regions. From the multiplex PCR reads, TCRdb called clonotypes with MiXCR, one entry per CDR3 protein. Of 400,000 to 650,000 distinct CDR3 sequences in the sample, 15% to 20% were seen once. The data also belong to a second study, concerning T cells in Graves' hyperthyroidism and ophthalmopathy.

The specimen was peripheral blood mononuclear cells (PBMCs), collected at new diagnosis, from a patient treated with antithyroid drugs. Receptor source: a woman aged 35-65 years with Graves disease.

This clonotype has more than one count but fewer than ten. A junction boundary mismatches the germline segment, possibly from a read error. Here the CDR3 DNA reads TGTGCCAGCAGTTTACAGGGGCGGGTCACTGAAGCTTTCTTT. This translates into CASSLQGRVTEAFF. The chain carries TRBV5-1 and TRBJ1-1; 7 nucleotides line up with TRBD1. The CDR3 consists of 14 residues. Germline V CDR1 and CDR2: SGHRS, YFSETQ.

This clonotype occurred many times. The rearrangement uses TRBV2 and TRBJ2-7; the match to TRBD2 covers 8 bases. Trimming removed 1 base from V and 4 bases from J; junction bases left unmatched: 3. CDR3 size: 14 residues. Germline values: CDR1 SNHLY, CDR2 FYNNEI. Written as DNA, the CDR3 is TGTGCCAGCAGTGAAGGACTAGCGTCGTACGAGCAGTACTTC. It codes for CASSEGLASYEQYF.

V is TRBV2 and J is TRBJ2-1; TRBD2 might be the D (7 bases). The germline CDR1 and CDR2 sequences are SNHLY and FYNNEI. The CDR3 length is 13 residues. V dropped 8 bases and J dropped 3 bases, with 11 bases sitting between them. The CDR3 DNA sequence: TGTGCCAGCGAGCGGGGACACTACAATGAGCAGTTCTTC. It specifies CASERGHYNEQFF.

Ten or more counts support this clonotype. The V and J genes are TRBV6-2 or TRBV6-3 and TRBJ2-1; D is unclear. The CDR3 loop spans 11 amino acids. The germline gives CDR1 MNHEY, CDR2 SVGEGT. Trimming shortened V by 2 bases and J by 6 bases, and 2 bases separated the two germline ends. CDR3 residues: CASSYINEQFF. As DNA, the CDR3 is TGTGCCAGCAGTTACATCAATGAGCAGTTCTTC.

This clonotype was counted many times. The chain is built from TRBV2 and TRBJ1-5; no firm D call. The CDR3 runs 13 residues. Germline loops: CDR1 SNHLY, CDR2 FYNNEI. Trimming removed 8 bases at V and 0 bases at J, with 8 bases between. CDR3 nucleotide sequence: TGTGCCAGCCACCCAGATAGCAATCAGCCCCAGCATTTT. It is translated as CASHPDSNQPQHF.

This clonotype was detected ten times or more. The chain carries TRBV2 and TRBJ2-1; 10 bases fit TRBD1. J was trimmed by 12 bases and V by 1 base; bases with no gene match: 9. The CDR3 length is 15 residues. CDR1 SNHLY and CDR2 FYNNEI come from the germline V gene. CDR3 region: CASSEEDRGGNWQFF. The CDR3 coding sequence is TGTGCCAGCAGTGAAGAGGACAGGGGGGGGAATTGGCAGTTCTTC.

This clonotype was seen repeatedly, ten times or more. The CDR3 DNA sequence: TGTGCCAGCAGAACAGGGTCACGCAACACTGAAGCTTTCTTT. It is translated as CASRTGSRNTEAFF. The V and J genes are TRBV11-1 and TRBJ1-1, with D maybe TRBD1 (6 bases). Trimming took 6 bases from V and 2 from J, leaving 13 bases between them. Germline loops: CDR1 SGHAT, CDR2 FQDESV (reference sequence). The CDR3 consists of 14 residues.

The CDR3, as DNA: TGCGCCAGCAGCCAAGAAGGCAGGGCGAATGGAAACACCATATATTTT. Translating it yields CASSQEGRANGNTIYF. The chain uses TRBV4-1 and TRBJ1-3, with D perhaps matching TRBD1 (5 bases). V gave up 0 bases and J gave up 3 bases, with 12 bases separating them. CDR3 length equals 16 residues. Germline-derived CDR1 and CDR2 are MGHRA and YSYEKL.

The sample holds many counts of this clonotype. V and J are TRBV29-1 and TRBJ1-1; D remains unclear. The CDR3 spans 14 residues. Trimming shortened V by 5 bases and J by 2 bases, and 15 bases separated the two germline ends. Germline V gene sequence: CDR1 SQVTM, CDR2 ANQGSEA. In nucleotides, the CDR3 is TGCAGCGTTTTGAGGTGGTCATCTAACACTGAAGCTTTCTTT. Protein product: CSVLRWSSNTEAFF.

This chain joins TRBV9 and TRBJ2-7; 7 bases agree with TRBD2. The V and J ends lost 2 bases and 3 bases, in that order; junction bases with no gene match: 2. The CDR3 spans 13 residues. Germline V gene sequence: CDR1 SGDLS, CDR2 YYNGEE. CDR3 DNA: TGTGCCAGCAGCGTGGGGGAGGGCTACGAGCAGTACTTC. Protein product: CASSVGEGYEQYF.

The genes are TRBV10-3 and TRBJ1-6, with D hard to call. Trimming took 3 bases from V and 11 from J, leaving 11 bases between them. From germline, CDR1 is ENHRY and CDR2 SYGVKD. The CDR3 loop spans 13 amino acids. The CDR3 nucleotides read TGTGCCATCAGTGATGATAGAGGGCCACCCCTCCACTTT. It translates to CAISDDRGPPLHF.

This clonotype occurred many times. This chain uses TRBV12-3 or TRBV12-4 with TRBJ1-2, with 8 bases that match TRBD1. V gave up 3 bases and J gave up 6 bases; unmatched junction bases: 6. The CDR3 extends over 14 amino acids. The CDR3 DNA sequence: TGTGCCAGCAGTTTCGGGCAGGGGGCAAATGGCTACACCTTC. As protein: CASSFGQGANGYTF.

This clonotype was detected many times. This chain connects TRBV3-1 to TRBJ1-2, with TRBD1 matching 10 bases. Trimming at V came to 5 bases and at J to 6 bases, leaving 6 bases not matched to a gene. This CDR3 is 14 amino acids long. Germline CDR1 reads LGHDT; CDR2 reads YNNKEL (reference sequence). The CDR3 nucleotides are TGTGCCAGCAGCAGACGGACAGGGGGAGATGGCTACACCTTC. Translating gives CASSRRTGGDGYTF.

This clonotype came up many times. The genes are TRBV7-8 and TRBJ1-1; tentative D call: TRBD1 (6 bases). The germline gives CDR1 SGHVS, CDR2 FQNEAQ. The CDR3 has 16 residues. V lost 4 bases and J 1 base, leaving 16 bases between the germline ends. This CDR3 reads CASSSLGGAWNTEAFF. The CDR3 DNA sequence: TGTGCCAGCAGCTCTCTTGGGGGGGCCTGGAACACTGAAGCTTTCTTT.

The genes are TRBV4-2 and TRBJ1-4; no clear D gene. This CDR3 has 14 amino acids. CDR1 LGHNA and CDR2 YNFKEQ come from the germline V gene. The V end was cut by 0 bases, the J end by 11 bases, with 13 bases between. CDR3 bases: TGTGCCAGCAGCCAAGAGGCGCGGGCGGGGAAACTGTTTTTT. Translated, it gives CASSQEARAGKLFF.

The chain combines TRBV12-3 or TRBV12-4 with TRBJ1-1; D gene unclear. This CDR3 is built from 13 residues. Trimming shortened V by 8 bases and J by 5 bases, and 15 bases separated the two germline ends. This chain's CDR3 is CASELLSRTEAFF. The CDR3 coding sequence is TGTGCCAGCGAGCTATTATCGAGAACTGAAGCTTTCTTT.

The table lists this clonotype with a few counts. The chain is built from TRBV9 and TRBJ2-5, with a weak D call TRBD1 (6 bases). This CDR3 spans 14 amino acids. V dropped 0 bases and J dropped 10 bases, with 16 bases sitting between them. CDR1 is SGDLS and CDR2 is YYNGEE in the germline V gene. Written as DNA, the CDR3 is TGTGCCAGCAGCGTAGAGGACAGACGTGTGGTCCAGTACTTC. It codes for CASSVEDRRVVQYF.